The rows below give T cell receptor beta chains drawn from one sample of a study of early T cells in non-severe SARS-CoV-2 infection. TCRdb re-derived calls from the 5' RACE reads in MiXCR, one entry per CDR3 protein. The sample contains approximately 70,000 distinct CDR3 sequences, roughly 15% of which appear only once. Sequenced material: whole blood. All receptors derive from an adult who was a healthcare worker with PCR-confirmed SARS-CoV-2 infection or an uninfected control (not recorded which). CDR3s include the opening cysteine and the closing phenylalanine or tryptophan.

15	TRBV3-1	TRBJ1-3	CASSQEGGLRNTIYF
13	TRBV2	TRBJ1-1	CASTWGLNTEAFF
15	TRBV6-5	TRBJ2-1	CASRPRGIQSREQFF
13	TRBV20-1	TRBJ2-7	CSAATSYSYEQYF
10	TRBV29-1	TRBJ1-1	CSYVRGQAFF
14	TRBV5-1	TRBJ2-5	CASNAGGREETQYF
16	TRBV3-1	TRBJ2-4	CASSPIRGLTKNIQYF
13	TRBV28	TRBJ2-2	CASSLWGAGELFF
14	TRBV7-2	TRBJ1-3	CASSWSDSGNTIYF
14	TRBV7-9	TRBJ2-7	CASSLSGSSYEQYF
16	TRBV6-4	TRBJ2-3	CASSDTGTGGTDTQYF
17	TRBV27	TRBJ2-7	CASSMRTLGLGNHEQYF
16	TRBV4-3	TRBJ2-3	CASSPTGTAGTDTQYF
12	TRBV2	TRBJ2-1	CASTQEEVEQFF
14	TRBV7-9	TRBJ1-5	CASSGEGGHQPQHF
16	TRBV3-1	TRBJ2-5	CASSQAIAGRQETQYF
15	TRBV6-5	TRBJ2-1	CASSSAPGTYNEQFF
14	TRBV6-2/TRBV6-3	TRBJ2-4	CASRTDRVKNIQYF
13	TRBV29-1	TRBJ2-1	CSVNPSSYNEQFF
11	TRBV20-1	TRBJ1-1	CSASLGAEAFF
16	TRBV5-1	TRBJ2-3	CASSPRTSGGASSPYF
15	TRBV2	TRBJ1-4	CASSELAQGSEKLFF
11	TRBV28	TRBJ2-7	CASIQGPEQYF
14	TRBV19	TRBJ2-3	CASGAGSGADTQYF
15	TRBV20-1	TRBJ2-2	CSVPGGGPGTGELFF
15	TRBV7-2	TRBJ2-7	CASSPFGGGAYEQYF
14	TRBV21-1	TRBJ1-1	CASSGQGAYTEAFF
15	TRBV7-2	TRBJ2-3	CASTPRGWDQGTQYF
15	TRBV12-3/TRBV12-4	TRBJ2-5	CASSLSPGGGETQYF
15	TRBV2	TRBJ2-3	CASSADRALADTQYF
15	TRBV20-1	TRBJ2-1	CSARVPGGPHREQFF